These 26 T cell receptor beta chains originate from one sample sequenced in a study of blood T cell repertoires in COVID-19. Measured with immunoSEQ multiplex PCR; TCRdb has only the in-frame clones, and not every one. The table has just over 60,000 clones, roughly three quarters seen once. The sequenced material came from peripheral blood. These receptors all come from a woman aged 80 or over with active or convalescent COVID-19.

The V gene is TRBV2, the J gene TRBJ1-1; no clear D gene. There are 13 residues in the CDR3. Germline V gene sequence: CDR1 SNHLY, CDR2 FYNNEI. V lost 3 bases, J lost 4 bases, and 9 bases lay in between. The CDR3: CASSDNLGTEAFF. CDR3 in DNA: TGTGCCAGCAGTGATAACCTAGGCACTGAAGCTTTCTTT.

This clone has a handful of counts. This rearrangement joins TRBV25-1 to TRBJ2-7; 9 nucleotides match TRBD1. The CDR3 consists of 16 residues. Germline CDR1 and CDR2: MGHDK and SYGVNS. V trimming: 4 bases; J trimming: 0 bases; junction bases outside the gene matches: 7. CDR3 in DNA: TGTGCCAGCAGTGCCGCCGGGACAGGGTACTCCTACGAGCAGTACTTC. Residues: CASSAAGTGYSYEQYF.

This chain connects TRBV6-5 to TRBJ1-5; 7 bases line up with TRBD1. The CDR3 consists of 14 residues. V shed 5 bases and J 6 bases; nucleotides not matched to a gene: 7. Germline V gene sequence: CDR1 MNHEY, CDR2 SVGAGI. The CDR3 DNA sequence: TGTGCCAGCAGTCGTACAGGGGAAAGTCAGCCCCAGCATTTT. Its translation is CASSRTGESQPQHF.

The gene calls are TRBV6-6 and TRBJ1-2, with 7 bases aligning to TRBD1. The J segment lost 4 bases and the V segment lost 2 bases, leaving 4 bases of the junction unmatched. The CDR3 is made up of 14 amino acids. CDR1 and CDR2 (germline): MNHNY, SVGAGI (reference sequence). The CDR3 nucleotides read TGTGCCAGCAGTTACGCAGACAGGGCCTATGGCTACACCTTC. Translating it yields CASSYADRAYGYTF.

The chain couples TRBV3-1 (or the pseudogene TRBV3-2) to TRBJ2-7; 7 bases map to TRBD2. CDR1 and CDR2 (germline): LGHDT, YNNKEL (reference sequence). The J segment lost 0 bases and the V segment lost 3 bases, leaving 5 bases of the junction unmatched. There are 15 residues in the CDR3. CDR3 bases: TGTGCCAGCAGCCAGACTCCGGGAGGCTCCTACGAGCAGTACTTC. Translating gives CASSQTPGGSYEQYF.

A few counts support this clone. The rearrangement uses TRBV19 and TRBJ2-1; 7 nucleotides agree with TRBD1. Germline V gene sequence: CDR1 LNHDA, CDR2 SQIVND (reference sequence). This CDR3 is built from 17 residues. With 4 bases clipped from V and 5 bases from J, the junction kept 14 bases outside the gene matches. In DNA, the CDR3 is TGTGCCAGTAGTACCACCAACAGGGGCCGAGGAGACAATGAGCAGTTCTTC. Translated, it gives CASSTTNRGRGDNEQFF.

The gene calls are TRBV9 and TRBJ1-2; no definite D call. Germline lookup yields CDR1 SGDLS and CDR2 YYNGEE. V was pared by 2 bases and J by 8 bases, with 13 bases between. This CDR3 has 13 amino acids. CDR3 nucleotides: TGTGCCAGCAGCGTTTCGGGGAGGAGCGGCTACACCTTC. Its translation: CASSVSGRSGYTF. Looking up the rest from reference TRBV9 and TRBJ1-2 gives the full variable domain: DSGVTQTPKHLITATGQRVTLRCSPRSGDLSVYWYQQSLDQGLQFLIQYYNGEERAKGNILERFSAQQFPDLHSELNLSSLELGDSALYFCASSVSGRSGYTFGSGTRLTVV.

The CDR3 DNA is TGTGCCACCAGTGGGCACGATAATTCACCCCTCCACTTT. This sequence encodes CATSGHDNSPLHF. The chain couples TRBV24-1 to TRBJ1-6; D is unresolved. Germline lookup yields CDR1 KGHDR and CDR2 SFDVKD. The CDR3 is 13 residues long. Trimming pared 5 bases from V and 5 bases from J, leaving 6 bases between.

The genes are TRBV5-4 and TRBJ1-1; D not resolved. This CDR3 has 14 amino acids. V lost 4 bases, J lost 1 base, and 11 bases lay in between. Germline V gene lookup returns CDR1 SGHNT and CDR2 YYREEE (reference sequence). DNA for the CDR3: TGTGCCAGCAGCCCCGATTTCAGGAACACTGAAGCTTTCTTT. This gives the protein CASSPDFRNTEAFF.

The table lists this clone with many counts. The chain combines TRBV10-1 with TRBJ2-7; 7 positions match TRBD2. The length of the CDR3 is 15 residues. V shed 1 base, J shed 5 bases, and the junction held 8 bases outside the gene matches. CDR1 WNHNN and CDR2 SYGVQD come from the germline V gene (reference sequence). CDR3 coding DNA: TGCGCCAGCAGTGAGTTTACGGGGGGAGTCCACGAGCAGTACTTC. Translation gives CASSEFTGGVHEQYF.

The chain combines TRBV2 with TRBJ1-6, with D perhaps matching TRBD1 (6 bases). CDR3 length: 15 residues. Germline CDR1 reads SNHLY; CDR2 reads FYNNEI. V lost 5 bases to trimming and J lost 9 bases, with 17 bases between them. The CDR3, as DNA: TGTGCCAGCAGTAAGGAAGGACAGTCCTCTTCACCCCTCCACTTT. This codes for CASSKEGQSSSPLHF.

The chain has TRBV27 and TRBJ2-1, with D uncertain. The CDR3 is 14 residues long. CDR1 MNHEY and CDR2 SMNVEV come from the germline V gene (reference sequence). V was clipped by 4 bases and J by 10 bases, with 17 bases between them. CDR3 DNA sequence: TGTGCCAGCAGTTCCTCGGTCCCCCCCGCGGAGCAGTTCTTC. It yields the protein CASSSSVPPAEQFF.

The J gene is TRBJ2-1, the V gene TRBV19, with D perhaps matching TRBD2 (5 bases). The ends were cut back, 8 bases at V and 5 bases at J, with 16 bases in the middle. The CDR3 length is 14 residues. Germline assignment: CDR1 LNHDA and CDR2 SQIVND (reference sequence). The CDR3 region is CASAGIPANNEQFF. CDR3 sequence (DNA): TGTGCCAGTGCCGGGATCCCGGCCAACAATGAGCAGTTCTTC.

The V and J genes are TRBV6-5 and TRBJ1-2; 7 bases fit TRBD1. After removal of 6 bases from V and 1 base from J, the junction contained 8 bases not matched to a gene. This CDR3 is built from 15 residues. The germline V gene has CDR1 MNHEY and CDR2 SVGAGI. The CDR3 nucleotides read TGTGCCAGCAGGAGGGACAGCCAAAATAACTATGGCTACACCTTC. Protein sequence: CASRRDSQNNYGYTF.

V gene TRBV6-2 or TRBV6-3 combines with J gene TRBJ2-5; D is possibly TRBD1 (6 bases). This CDR3 contains 16 residues. CDR1 is MNHEY and CDR2 is SVGEGT in the germline V gene. The V and J ends lost 0 bases and 4 bases respectively, with 15 bases between them. CDR3 nucleotide sequence: TGTGCCAGCAGTTACTCGAAGTGGGACACATTAGAGACCCAGTACTTC. This translates into CASSYSKWDTLETQYF.

The rearrangement uses TRBV25-1 and TRBJ2-2; 11 nucleotides line up with TRBD1. The V segment lost 2 bases and the J segment 4 bases; nucleotides outside the gene matches: 6. Germline CDR1 reads MGHDK; CDR2 reads SYGVNS. CDR3 length equals 17 residues. The CDR3 loop is CASSERGQGVFTGELFF. CDR3 DNA sequence: TGTGCCAGCAGTGAACGGGGACAGGGGGTTTTCACCGGGGAGCTGTTTTTT.

J is TRBJ1-1 and V is TRBV19; 10 bases agree with TRBD1. This CDR3 region has 15 residues. Germline CDR1 is LNHDA and CDR2 is SQIVND (reference sequence). The V gene end was trimmed by 4 bases and the J gene end by 4 bases; junction bases not matched to a gene: 6. This CDR3 reads CASSRTGTGATEAFF. The CDR3 DNA reads TGTGCCAGTAGTAGAACCGGGACAGGGGCCACTGAAGCTTTCTTT.

The V and J genes are TRBV5-1 and TRBJ1-1, with 7 bases aligning to TRBD1. V dropped 2 bases and J dropped 3; count of bases not matched to a gene: 1. Germline V gene lookup returns CDR1 SGHRS and CDR2 YFSETQ. This CDR3 is 13 amino acids long. Here the CDR3 reads CASSLGTDTEAFF. CDR3 coding DNA: TGCGCCAGCAGCTTAGGGACAGACACTGAAGCTTTCTTT.

The chain joins TRBV6-1 to TRBJ1-3, with 9 bases aligning to TRBD1. The CDR3 consists of 16 residues. Germline CDR1 reads MNHNS; CDR2 reads SASEGT. Trimming cost V 4 bases and J 0 bases; bases outside gene matches: 4. CDR3 amino acids: CASSGQGGGSGNTIYF. The CDR3 nucleotides are TGTGCCAGCAGTGGACAGGGGGGCGGCTCTGGAAACACCATATATTTT.

CDR3 sequence reads: CASSYSARTNTGELFF. For the CDR3, the DNA is TGTGCCAGCAGTTACTCGGCCAGGACTAACACCGGGGAGCTGTTTTTT. The chain carries TRBV6-6 and TRBJ2-2; tentatively, D is TRBD2 (5 bases). Germline lookup yields CDR1 MNHNY and CDR2 SVGAGI (reference sequence). V lost 0 bases and J 2 bases, leaving 10 bases between the germline ends. The CDR3 contains 16 residues.

Concerning this clone itself: At one of its ends the junction is not consistent with the germline gene, which may arise from a read error. The chain carries TRBV7-7 and TRBJ2-3; 9 bases map to TRBD2. The V gene's germline CDR1 is SSHAT and CDR2 FNYEAQ (reference sequence). This CDR3 is 17 amino acids long. The CDR3: CASSAAQAGGGTDTQYF. CDR3 DNA sequence: TGTGCTAGCAGCGCCGCGCAAGCGGGGGGTGGAACAGATACGCAGTATTTT.

J is TRBJ1-1 and V is TRBV6-6; D is perhaps TRBD1 (5 bases). The CDR3 covers 13 residues. Trimming removed 7 bases from V and 5 bases from J, with 14 bases in between. Germline V gives CDR1 MNHNY, CDR2 SVGAGI (reference sequence). CDR3 region: CASIRQGGTEAFF. The CDR3 DNA sequence: TGTGCCAGCATTAGGCAGGGAGGGACTGAAGCTTTCTTT.

J is TRBJ2-1 and V is TRBV10-1; D is perhaps TRBD1 (5 bases). V gave up 6 bases and J gave up 11 bases, with 17 bases separating them. The germline V gene has CDR1 WNHNN and CDR2 SYGVQD (reference sequence). The CDR3 contains 13 residues. In DNA, the CDR3 is TGCGCCAGCAGACAAGCATTAGACAGAAAGCAGTTCTTC. This sequence encodes CASRQALDRKQFF.

This rearrangement joins TRBV19 to TRBJ1-1; possible D gene TRBD1, 6 bases. The CDR3 is 13 residues long. Germline V gene data show CDR1 as LNHDA and CDR2 as SQIVND (reference sequence). V was trimmed by 7 bases and J by 4 bases, leaving 13 bases between them. CDR3 residues: CASTGGGGTEAFF. CDR3 DNA: TGTGCCAGTACCGGGGGAGGGGGCACTGAAGCTTTCTTT.

The CDR3 nucleotides are TGCGCCAGCAGCTTGGCCACGGTATCAGATACGCAGTATTTT. Translated: CASSLATVSDTQYF. The rearrangement links TRBV5-1 to TRBJ2-3; no clear D gene. The germline V gene has CDR1 SGHRS and CDR2 YFSETQ. Between the trimmed V and J ends, which lost 0 bases and 4 bases, there was a span of 9 bases. CDR3 size: 14 residues.

This rearrangement joins TRBV5-8 to TRBJ2-2, with no clear D. This CDR3 has 12 amino acids. The V and J ends lost 2 bases and 7 bases respectively, with 6 bases between them. Germline V gives CDR1 SGHTS, CDR2 YDEGEE. The CDR3 spells CASSFSVGELFF. In nucleotides, the CDR3 is TGTGCCAGCAGCTTCAGCGTCGGGGAGCTGTTTTTT.